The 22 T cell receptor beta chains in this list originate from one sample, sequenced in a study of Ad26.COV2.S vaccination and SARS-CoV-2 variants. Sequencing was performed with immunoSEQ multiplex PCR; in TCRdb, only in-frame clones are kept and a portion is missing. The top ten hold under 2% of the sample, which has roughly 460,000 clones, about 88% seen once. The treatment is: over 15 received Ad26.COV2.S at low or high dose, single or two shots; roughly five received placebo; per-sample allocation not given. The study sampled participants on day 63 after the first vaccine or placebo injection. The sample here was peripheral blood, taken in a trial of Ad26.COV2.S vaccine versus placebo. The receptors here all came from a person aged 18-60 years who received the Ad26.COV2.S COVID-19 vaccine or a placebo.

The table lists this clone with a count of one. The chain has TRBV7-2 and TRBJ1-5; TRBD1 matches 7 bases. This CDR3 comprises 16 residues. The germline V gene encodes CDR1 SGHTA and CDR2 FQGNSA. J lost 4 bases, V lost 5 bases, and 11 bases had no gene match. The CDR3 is CASSPRTGVWNQPQHF. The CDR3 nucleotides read TGTGCCAGCAGCCCACGGACAGGAGTTTGGAATCAGCCCCAGCATTTT. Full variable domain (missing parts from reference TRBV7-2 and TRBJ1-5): GAGVSQSPSNKVTEKGKDVELRCDPISGHTALYWYRQSLGQGLEFLIYFQGNSAPDKSGLPSDRFSAERTGGSVSTLTIQRTQQEDSAVYLCASSPRTGVWNQPQHFGDGTRLSIL.

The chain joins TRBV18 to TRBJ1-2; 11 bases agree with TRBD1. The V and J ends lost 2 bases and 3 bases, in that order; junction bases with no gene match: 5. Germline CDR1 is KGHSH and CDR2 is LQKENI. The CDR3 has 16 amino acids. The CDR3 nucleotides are TGTGCCAGCTCACCATTACCGGGACAGGGGGACTATGGCTACACCTTC. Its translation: CASSPLPGQGDYGYTF.

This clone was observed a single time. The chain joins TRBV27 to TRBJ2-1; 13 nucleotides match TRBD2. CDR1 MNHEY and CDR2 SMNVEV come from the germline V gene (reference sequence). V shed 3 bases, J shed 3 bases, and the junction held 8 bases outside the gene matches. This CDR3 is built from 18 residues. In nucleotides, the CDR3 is TGTGCCAGCAGTTTTCGAGGACTAGCGGGAGCACTCTACAATGAGCAGTTCTTC. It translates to CASSFRGLAGALYNEQFF.

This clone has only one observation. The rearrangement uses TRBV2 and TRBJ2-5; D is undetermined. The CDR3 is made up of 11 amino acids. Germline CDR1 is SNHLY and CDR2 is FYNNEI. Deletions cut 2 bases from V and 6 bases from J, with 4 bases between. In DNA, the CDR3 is TGTGCCAGCAGTGAATACCAGACCCAGTACTTC. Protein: CASSEYQTQYF.

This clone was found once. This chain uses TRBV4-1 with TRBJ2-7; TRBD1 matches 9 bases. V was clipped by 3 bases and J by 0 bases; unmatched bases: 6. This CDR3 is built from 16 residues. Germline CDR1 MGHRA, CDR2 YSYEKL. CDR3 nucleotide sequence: TGCGCCAGCAGCCACCGGACAGGGGAGAACTCCTACGAGCAGTACTTC. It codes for CASSHRTGENSYEQYF.

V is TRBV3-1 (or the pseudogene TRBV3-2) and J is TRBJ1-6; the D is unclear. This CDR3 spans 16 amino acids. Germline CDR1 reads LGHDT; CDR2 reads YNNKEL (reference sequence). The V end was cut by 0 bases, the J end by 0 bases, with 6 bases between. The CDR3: CASSQDQSSYNSPLHF. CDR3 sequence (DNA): TGTGCCAGCAGCCAAGATCAGAGCTCCTATAATTCACCCCTCCACTTT.

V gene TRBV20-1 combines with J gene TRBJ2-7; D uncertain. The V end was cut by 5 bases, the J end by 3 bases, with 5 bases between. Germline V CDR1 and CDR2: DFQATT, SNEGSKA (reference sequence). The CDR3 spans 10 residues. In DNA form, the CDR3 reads TGCAGTGCTGGCCACTACGAGCAGTACTTC. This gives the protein CSAGHYEQYF.

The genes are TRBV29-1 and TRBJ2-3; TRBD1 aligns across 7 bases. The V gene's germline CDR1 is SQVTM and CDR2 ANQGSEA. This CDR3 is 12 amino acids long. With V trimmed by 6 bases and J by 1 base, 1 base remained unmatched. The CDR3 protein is CSVGQRTDTQYF. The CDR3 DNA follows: TGCAGCGTGGGACAGCGCACAGATACGCAGTATTTT.

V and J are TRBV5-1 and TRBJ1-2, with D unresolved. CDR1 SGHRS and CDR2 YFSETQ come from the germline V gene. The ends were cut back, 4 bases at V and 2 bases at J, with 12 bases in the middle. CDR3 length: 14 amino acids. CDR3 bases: TGCGCCAGCAGCCCCCCCGGGCAGAACTATGGCTACACCTTC. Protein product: CASSPPGQNYGYTF.

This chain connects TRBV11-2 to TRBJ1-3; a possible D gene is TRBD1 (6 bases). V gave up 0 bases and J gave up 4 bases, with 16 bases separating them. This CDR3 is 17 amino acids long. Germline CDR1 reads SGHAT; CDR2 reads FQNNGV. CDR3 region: CASSLEAFGQGGNTIYF. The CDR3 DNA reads TGTGCCAGCAGCTTAGAAGCTTTCGGGCAGGGGGGAAACACCATATATTTT.

The CDR3 nucleotides are TGCGCCAGCAGTCAGGGGGTAAGGGGCTCCGGAAACACCATATATTTT. Its translation: CASSQGVRGSGNTIYF. The V gene is TRBV10-2, the J gene TRBJ1-3; 7 nucleotides agree with TRBD1. Germline CDR1 is WSHSY and CDR2 is SAAADI. CDR3 size: 16 residues. After removal of 5 bases from V and 4 bases from J, the junction contained 11 bases not matched to a gene.

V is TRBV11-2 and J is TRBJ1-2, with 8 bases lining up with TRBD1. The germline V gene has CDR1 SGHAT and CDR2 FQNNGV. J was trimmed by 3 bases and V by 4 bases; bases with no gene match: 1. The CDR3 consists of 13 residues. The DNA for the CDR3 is TGTGCCAGCAGCTCGGACAGGGACTATGGCTACACCTTC. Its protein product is CASSSDRDYGYTF.

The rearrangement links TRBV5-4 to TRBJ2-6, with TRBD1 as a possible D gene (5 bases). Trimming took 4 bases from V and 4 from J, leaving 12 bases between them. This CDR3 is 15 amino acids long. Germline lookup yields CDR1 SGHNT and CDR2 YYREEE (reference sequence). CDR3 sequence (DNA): TGTGCCAGCAGCACCGACAGTTTGGGGGCCAACGTCCTGACTTTC. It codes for CASSTDSLGANVLTF.

The CDR3 loop reads CASSSGGYNEQFF. In DNA, the CDR3 is TGTGCCAGCAGTTCGGGGGGTTACAATGAGCAGTTCTTC. This chain uses TRBV27 with TRBJ2-1; the match to TRBD2 covers 7 bases. The CDR3 is 13 amino acids. Germline CDR1 and CDR2: MNHEY and SMNVEV (reference sequence). With V trimmed by 4 bases and J by 4 bases, 1 base remained unmatched.

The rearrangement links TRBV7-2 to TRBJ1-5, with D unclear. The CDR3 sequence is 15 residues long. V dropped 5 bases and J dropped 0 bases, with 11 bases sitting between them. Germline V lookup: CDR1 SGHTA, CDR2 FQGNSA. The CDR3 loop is CASSMDGLSNQPQHF. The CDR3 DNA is TGTGCCAGCAGCATGGACGGACTTAGCAATCAGCCCCAGCATTTT.

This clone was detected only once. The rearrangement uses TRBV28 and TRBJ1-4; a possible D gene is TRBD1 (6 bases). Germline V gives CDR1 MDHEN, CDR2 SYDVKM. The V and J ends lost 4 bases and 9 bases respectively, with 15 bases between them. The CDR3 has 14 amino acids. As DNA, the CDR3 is TGTGCCAGCAGTTGGGTGCGAGGGGGGAAAAAACTGTTTTTT. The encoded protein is CASSWVRGGKKLFF.

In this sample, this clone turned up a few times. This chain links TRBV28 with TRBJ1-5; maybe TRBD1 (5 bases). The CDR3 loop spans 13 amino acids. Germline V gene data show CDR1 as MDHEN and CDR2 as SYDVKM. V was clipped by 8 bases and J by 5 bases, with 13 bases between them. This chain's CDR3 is CASGQEVYQPQHF. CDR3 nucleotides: TGTGCCAGCGGACAAGAAGTTTATCAGCCCCAGCATTTT.

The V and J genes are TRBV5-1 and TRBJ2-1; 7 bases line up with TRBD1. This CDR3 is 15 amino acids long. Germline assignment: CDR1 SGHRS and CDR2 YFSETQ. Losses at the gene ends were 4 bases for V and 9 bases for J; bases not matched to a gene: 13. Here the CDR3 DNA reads TGCGCCAGCAGCCCTACAGGGGACCCTCGGGCTGAGCAGTTCTTC. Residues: CASSPTGDPRAEQFF.

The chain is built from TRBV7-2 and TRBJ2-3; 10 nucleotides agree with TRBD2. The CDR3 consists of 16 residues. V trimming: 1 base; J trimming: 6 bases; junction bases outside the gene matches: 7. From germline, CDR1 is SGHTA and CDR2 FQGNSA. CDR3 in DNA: TGTGCCAGCAGCTTAGTGAGGCTAGCGGGAGCTGATACGCAGTATTTT. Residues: CASSLVRLAGADTQYF. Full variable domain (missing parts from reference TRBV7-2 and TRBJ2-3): GAGVSQSPSNKVTEKGKDVELRCDPISGHTALYWYRQSLGQGLEFLIYFQGNSAPDKSGLPSDRFSAERTGGSVSTLTIQRTQQEDSAVYLCASSLVRLAGADTQYFGPGTRLTVL.

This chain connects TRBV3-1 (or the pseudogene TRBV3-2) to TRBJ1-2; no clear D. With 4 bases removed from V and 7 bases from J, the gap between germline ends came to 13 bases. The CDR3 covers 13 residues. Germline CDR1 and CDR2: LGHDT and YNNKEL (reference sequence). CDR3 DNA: TGTGCCAGCAGCCTCACTTTCTACACTGGCTACACCTTC. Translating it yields CASSLTFYTGYTF.

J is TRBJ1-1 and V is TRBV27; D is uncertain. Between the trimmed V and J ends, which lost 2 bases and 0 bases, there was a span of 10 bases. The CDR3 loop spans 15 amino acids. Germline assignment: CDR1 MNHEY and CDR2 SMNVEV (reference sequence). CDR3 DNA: TGTGCCAGCAGTTTAAATAGGGTAATGAACACTGAAGCTTTCTTT. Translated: CASSLNRVMNTEAFF.

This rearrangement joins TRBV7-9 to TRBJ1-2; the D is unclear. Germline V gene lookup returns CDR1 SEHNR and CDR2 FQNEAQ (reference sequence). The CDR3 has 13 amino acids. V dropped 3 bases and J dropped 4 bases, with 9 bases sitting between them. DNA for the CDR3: TGTGCCAGCAGCTTCGAAGGGTCCTATGGCTACACCTTC. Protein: CASSFEGSYGYTF.